The clone carrying this TCR beta chain was recorded once. The method was immunoSEQ multiplex PCR; TCRdb's version includes in-frame clones alone and lacks a portion of them. The sample carries roughly 110,000 clones, around 90% recorded once. The data stem from a study of T cell changes during pregnancy in multiple sclerosis. The material sequenced was peripheral blood, taken before pregnancy. The source of this sequence is a female donor with multiple sclerosis, enrolled in a pregnancy study.

The CDR3, as DNA: TGTGCCAGCAGTTCAGCTAGCGGGAGGGCCTACGAGCAGTACTTC. Amino acid sequence: CASSSASGRAYEQYF. This chain uses TRBV6-6 with TRBJ2-7; TRBD2 matches 12 bases. The CDR3 loop spans 15 amino acids. V shed 4 bases, J shed 2 bases, and the junction held 3 bases outside the gene matches. Germline CDR1 MNHNY, CDR2 SVGAGI (reference sequence).